One sample yielded the 4 T cell receptor beta chains listed below, sequenced in a study of OX40 agonist ivuxolimab in advanced cancers. The library came from the immunoSEQ multiplex PCR assay. Imported from immuneACCESS, the table was reduced by TCRdb to in-frame sequences with V and J called. These copies leave out some clones; in studies compared against another copy, an unresolved V gene accounts for under half, and the cause of the remainder is not known. This sample has 70,000 to 75,000 clones in its table, and 84% of those were observed once. The ten biggest clones cover roughly 1.2% of the sample. This sample comprised CD4+ or CD8+ T cells sorted from blood, obtained in a trial of the OX40 agonist ivuxolimab. These receptors all come from an adult with an advanced solid tumor such as melanoma, head and neck, liver or kidney cancer.

V and J are TRBV4-1 and TRBJ1-5; possibly TRBD1 for D (6 bases). The CDR3 has 17 residues. CDR1 MGHRA and CDR2 YSYEKL come from the germline V gene. With 0 bases removed from V and 4 bases from J, the gap between germline ends came to 16 bases. This chain's CDR3 is CASSQEPLDRRNQPQHF. For the CDR3, the DNA is TGCGCCAGCAGCCAAGAACCCCTAGACAGGAGAAATCAGCCCCAGCATTTT.

The V gene is TRBV7-2, the J gene TRBJ1-1, with no clear D. The CDR3 covers 12 residues. The germline CDR1 and CDR2 sequences are SGHTA and FQGNSA. Trimming took 5 bases from V and 10 from J, leaving 14 bases between them. CDR3 bases: TGTGCCAGCAGCAACGGGGAGAGACGAGCTTTCTTT. Translated, it gives CASSNGERRAFF.

This clone appeared a few times. This chain links TRBV5-4 with TRBJ1-2; D call uncertain. V was trimmed by 0 bases and J by 4 bases, leaving 10 bases between them. CDR1 and CDR2 from the germline V gene are SGHNT and YYREEE (reference sequence). The length of the CDR3 is 14 residues. This chain's CDR3 is CASSLGGGGYGYTF. For the CDR3, the DNA is TGTGCCAGCAGCTTGGGGGGAGGTGGCTATGGCTACACCTTC.

The chain carries TRBV7-9 and TRBJ2-3; weak D call: TRBD2 (5 bases). Germline V gene data show CDR1 as SEHNR and CDR2 as FQNEAQ (reference sequence). The CDR3 spans 14 residues. V was shortened by 1 base and J by 1 base, with 6 bases between the two germline ends. Written as DNA, the CDR3 is TGTGCCAGCAGCTTAGGGAGGCGCACAGATACGCAGTATTTT. Translating it yields CASSLGRRTDTQYF.